This T cell receptor (beta chain) was found in a study of shared clonotypes between healthy human individuals. Study-level results: Some naive CD4 clonotypes, roughly 5%, turned up in common across several donors.

Each subset's genomic DNA was shared equally among a number of immunoSEQ plates. The data were produced by immunoSEQ multiplex PCR, yet TCRdb's version contains in-frame clones alone and is incomplete. The data contain roughly 2.4 million clones, more than 90% of them singletons. CDR3 size: 13 residues. CDR1 MNHNY and CDR2 SVGAGI come from the germline V gene (reference sequence). V was pared by 7 bases and J by 5 bases, with 15 bases between. Notes on this clone: Its specificity is unknown.

Division of CD4+ cells produced a CD45RA+ naive subset and a CD45RA-negative memory subset. Sequences were obtained from naive CD4+ T cells sorted from blood. Regarding subset: CD45RA+ positively selected. The sequence was obtained from a man between 18 and 35 years old in good health. This chain connects TRBV6-6 to TRBJ2-7, with D possibly matching TRBD1 (5 bases). The chain's CDR3 is CASKRQPGHEQYF. CDR3 DNA: TGTGCCAGCAAAAGACAGCCGGGCCACGAGCAGTACTTC.